This TCR beta chain is from a study of CD8+CD57+ T cells in acquired aplastic anemia. Looking at the study overall: When averaged, DNA from sorted CD4+ and CD8+ cells came to 2.5 to 4 ug. Findings and caveats of the study: The same twenty-nine CD8+ CDR3 sequences occurred in patients and in controls.

Germline-derived CDR1 and CDR2 are SQVTM and ANQGSEA. The CDR3 consists of 13 residues. Deletions cut 7 bases from V and 0 bases from J, with 11 bases between. TCR beta VDJ and CDR3 were profiled, and genomic DNA was the template. TCRdb called the reads again in MiXCR, with one record for every CDR3 protein. This sample has about 180,000 distinct CDR3 sequences; 63% occur once, and the top ten carry about two fifths. Patients chosen for sequencing had shown CD8+CD57+ cell expansion by flow cytometry. As a group, the patients uniformly had severe acquired aplastic anemia. All patients were therapy-naive when blood was sampled. This clonotype was picked up many times. Antigen unknown.

The sequencing input was sorted CD4+, CD8+, or CD8+CD57+ T cells (not recorded which) from PBMCs. The chain joins TRBV29-1 to TRBJ2-3; D may be TRBD2 (6 bases). The source of this sequence is a human donor with aplastic anemia. The CDR3 DNA sequence: TGCAGCGGTCGGGGGATTAGCACAGATACGCAGTATTTT. This sequence encodes CSGRGISTDTQYF.